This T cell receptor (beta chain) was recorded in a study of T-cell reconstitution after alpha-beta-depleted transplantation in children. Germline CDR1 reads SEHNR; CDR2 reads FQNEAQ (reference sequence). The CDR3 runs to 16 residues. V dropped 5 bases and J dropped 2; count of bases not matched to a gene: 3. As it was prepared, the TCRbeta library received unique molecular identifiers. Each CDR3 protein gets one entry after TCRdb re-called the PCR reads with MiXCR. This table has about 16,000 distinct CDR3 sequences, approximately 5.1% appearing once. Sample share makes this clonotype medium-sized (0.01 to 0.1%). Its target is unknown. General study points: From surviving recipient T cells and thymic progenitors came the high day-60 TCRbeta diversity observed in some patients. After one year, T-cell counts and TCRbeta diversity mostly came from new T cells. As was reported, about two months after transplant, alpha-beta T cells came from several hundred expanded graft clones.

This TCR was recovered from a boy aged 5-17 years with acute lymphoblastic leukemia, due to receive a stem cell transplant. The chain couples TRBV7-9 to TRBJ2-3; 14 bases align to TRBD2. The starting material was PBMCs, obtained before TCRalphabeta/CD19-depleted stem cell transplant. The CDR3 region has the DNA TGTGCCAGCAGCGGGACTAGCGGGAGATCCACAGATACGCAGTATTTT. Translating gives CASSGTSGRSTDTQYF. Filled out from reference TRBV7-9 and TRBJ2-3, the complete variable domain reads DTGVSQNPRHKITKRGQNVTFRCDPISEHNRLYWYRQTLGQGPEFLTYFQNEAQLEKSRLLSDRFSAERPKGSFSTLEIQRTEQGDSAMYLCASSGTSGRSTDTQYFGPGTRLTVL.